The entry that follows covers one TCR beta chain sequence. Its antigen is not known. These data belong to a study of STAT5B mutations in CD4+ large granular lymphocyte leukemia. Study-level findings and limits: Compared with healthy controls (2/35), patient top clones favored TRBV06 (8/27).

The protocol was immunoSEQ multiplex PCR, while the TCRdb copy is restricted to in-frame clones and leaves out a portion. The sample lists roughly 46,000 clones, 80% to 85% seen once, with approximately 0.4% in the top ten. The J segment lost 4 bases and the V segment lost 5 bases, leaving 9 bases of the junction unmatched. The CDR3 has 17 residues. Germline V lookup: CDR1 SNHLY, CDR2 FYNNEI. The sequenced material came from CD4+ T cells from blood buffy coats. This receptor was identified in a human donor in good health. The chain employs TRBV2 and TRBJ2-1; 12 positions agree with TRBD2. The CDR3 DNA is TGTGCCAGCAGTCCACTAGCGGGGGGCCATCTATACAATGAGCAGTTCTTC. Translation gives CASSPLAGGHLYNEQFF.